These 10 T cell receptor beta chains came from one sample sequenced in a study of T cells after yellow fever vaccination. TCRdb called the 5' RACE reads again in MiXCR, with one record for every CDR3 protein. There are under 500,000 distinct CDR3 sequences in the sample; over 15% occur only once, and 18% lies in the top ten. Material: PBMCs, obtained before the yellow fever booster vaccination. These receptors originate from a man aged 18 to 30 who received the YFV17D yellow fever vaccine.

This clonotype was seen only a few times. This chain joins TRBV7-9 and TRBJ1-2, with D uncertain. Germline V gene data show CDR1 as SEHNR and CDR2 as FQNEAQ (reference sequence). CDR3 length: 12 amino acids. V lost 3 bases to trimming and J lost 4 bases, with 6 bases between them. CDR3 loop: CASSFAPYGYTF. CDR3 nucleotide sequence: TGTGCCAGCAGCTTCGCTCCCTATGGCTACACCTTC.

This clonotype was counted ten times or more. This chain connects TRBV27 to TRBJ1-2, with D maybe TRBD1 (6 bases). Per the germline V gene, CDR1 is MNHEY and CDR2 is SMNVEV (reference sequence). Trimming pared 2 bases from V and 3 bases from J, leaving 7 bases between. The CDR3 is 13 amino acids. As DNA, the CDR3 is TGTGCCAGCAGTTTAAAGGGGGACTATGGCTACACCTTC. Translated: CASSLKGDYGYTF.

Many counts were recorded for this clonotype. The chain joins TRBV29-1 to TRBJ2-1; D perhaps matches TRBD2 (5 bases). This CDR3 has 14 residues. V gave up 5 bases and J gave up 7 bases, with 18 bases separating them. CDR1 and CDR2 (germline): SQVTM, ANQGSEA. CDR3 protein: CSVSRPPGFNEQFF. CDR3 DNA sequence: TGCAGCGTTTCCCGACCCCCGGGATTTAATGAGCAGTTCTTC.

In its sample, this clonotype was seen a few times. The V gene is TRBV29-1, the J gene TRBJ1-1; 7 bases are shared with TRBD1. The V segment lost 7 bases and the J segment 1 base; nucleotides outside the gene matches: 3. The length of the CDR3 is 12 residues. Per the germline V gene, CDR1 is SQVTM and CDR2 is ANQGSEA. The CDR3 sequence is CSGHRGNTEAFF. The CDR3 DNA reads as TGCAGCGGACACAGGGGGAACACTGAAGCTTTCTTT.

This clonotype came up many times. The gene calls are TRBV7-9 and TRBJ2-3; a weak D match, TRBD1 (5 bases). Germline V gene sequence: CDR1 SEHNR, CDR2 FQNEAQ (reference sequence). V was trimmed by 1 base and J by 2 bases, leaving 13 bases between them. The CDR3 contains 16 residues. This chain's CDR3 is CASSLVKGPFTDTQYF. Written as DNA, the CDR3 is TGTGCCAGCAGCTTAGTCAAGGGGCCTTTCACAGATACGCAGTATTTT.

The rearrangement links TRBV6-2 or TRBV6-3 to TRBJ2-3, with D maybe TRBD1 (5 bases). Deletions cut 5 bases from V and 7 bases from J, with 22 bases between. There are 16 residues in the CDR3. Per germline, CDR1 MNHEY and CDR2 SVGEGT. The CDR3 region is CASSTYRGNKIHTQYF. CDR3 sequence (DNA): TGTGCCAGCAGTACATATAGGGGCAACAAAATTCATACGCAGTATTTT.

In its sample, this clonotype was seen a few times. V gene TRBV15 combines with J gene TRBJ2-1; TRBD1 might be the D (5 bases). Germline loops: CDR1 LNHNV, CDR2 YYDKDF (reference sequence). This CDR3 spans 14 amino acids. V lost 6 bases, J lost 10 bases, and 19 bases lay in between. CDR3 sequence reads: CATRGRASPGEQFF. The CDR3 coding sequence is TGTGCCACCAGAGGCAGGGCGTCCCCGGGCGAGCAGTTCTTC.

This clonotype has at least ten counts. The genes are TRBV9 and TRBJ2-1, with D hard to call. The V end was cut by 4 bases, the J end by 6 bases, with 11 bases between. Germline CDR1 reads SGDLS; CDR2 reads YYNGEE. CDR3 length equals 13 residues. The CDR3 loop is CASSPSTSNEQFF. The DNA of the CDR3 is TGTGCCAGCAGCCCGTCAACTTCCAATGAGCAGTTCTTC.

This clonotype was observed a few times. V and J are TRBV10-3 and TRBJ2-1; 9 nucleotides match TRBD1. The CDR3 is 17 amino acids. Trimming removed 0 bases from V and 10 bases from J; junction bases left unmatched: 13. Germline CDR1 ENHRY, CDR2 SYGVKD. The CDR3 loop is CAISESTGTGYGEEQFF. CDR3 coding DNA: TGTGCCATCAGTGAGTCAACTGGGACAGGGTATGGTGAGGAGCAGTTCTTC.

The chain combines TRBV5-6 with TRBJ2-3; a possible D gene is TRBD1 (6 bases). V dropped 0 bases and J dropped 0 bases, with 11 bases sitting between them. From germline, CDR1 is SGHDT and CDR2 YYEEEE. The CDR3 spans 16 residues. CDR3: CASSLGPQGSTDTQYF. In nucleotides, the CDR3 is TGTGCCAGCAGCTTGGGACCGCAGGGGAGCACAGATACGCAGTATTTT.